Each of the 10 T cell receptor beta chains below was sequenced from the same sample in a study of blood T cell repertoires in COVID-19. Method: immunoSEQ multiplex PCR; TCRdb's copy keeps in-frame clones and lacks some. The table has about 230,000 clones, around 84% seen once; the top ten hold roughly 15%. Sequencing used PBMCs or T cells enriched from blood (not recorded which). These receptors were collected from a man between 18 and 29 years old who had recovered from COVID-19.

The chain joins TRBV4-1 to TRBJ1-6; D is uncertain. Germline lookup yields CDR1 MGHRA and CDR2 YSYEKL. CDR3 length: 17 amino acids. Between the trimmed V and J ends, which lost 1 base and 0 bases, there was a span of 10 bases. The DNA of the CDR3 is TGCGCCAGCAGCCAAGGTCCACAGATCTCCTATAATTCACCCCTCCACTTT. Translated: CASSQGPQISYNSPLHF.

This clone was seen a handful of times. This chain uses TRBV27 with TRBJ2-6; TRBD1 is a possible D gene (5 bases). Germline CDR1 is MNHEY and CDR2 is SMNVEV (reference sequence). V gave up 6 bases and J gave up 4 bases, with 13 bases separating them. This CDR3 is built from 15 residues. CDR3 sequence reads: CASSHPRVGANVLTF. CDR3 coding DNA: TGTGCCAGCAGCCACCCCAGGGTCGGGGCCAACGTCCTGACTTTC.

This chain uses TRBV5-1 with TRBJ2-5; TRBD1 might be the D (5 bases). Per the germline V gene, CDR1 is SGHRS and CDR2 is YFSETQ. This CDR3 is 13 amino acids long. Trimming left V 1 base short and J 4 bases short, with 8 bases between. This chain's CDR3 is CASSLQGPETQYF. The CDR3 DNA follows: TGCGCCAGCAGCTTGCAGGGCCCAGAGACCCAGTACTTC.

In this sample, this clone turned up a few times. The rearrangement links TRBV30 to TRBJ1-5; no clear D. Deletions cut 4 bases from V and 2 bases from J, with 6 bases between. The CDR3 is made up of 12 amino acids. Germline V gene lookup returns CDR1 GTSNPN and CDR2 SVGIG (reference sequence). DNA for the CDR3: TGTGCCTGGACCATAGGCAATCAGCCCCAGCATTTT. It translates to CAWTIGNQPQHF.

V and J are TRBV27 and TRBJ2-2; TRBD2 agrees at 15 bases. CDR1 is MNHEY, CDR2 SMNVEV, per germline (reference sequence). The CDR3 spans 18 residues. V lost 6 bases and J lost 7; bases outside the gene matches: 12. This CDR3 reads CASSEAGLAGGPVGELFF. DNA for the CDR3: TGTGCCAGCAGCGAAGCCGGACTAGCGGGAGGGCCTGTCGGGGAGCTGTTTTTT.

The chain links TRBV19 to TRBJ2-1; 8 nucleotides agree with TRBD2. CDR1 is LNHDA, CDR2 SQIVND, per germline (reference sequence). This CDR3 has 16 amino acids. V shed 5 bases and J 1 base; nucleotides not matched to a gene: 7. The CDR3 DNA reads TGTGCCAGTAGTCCAAATAGCGGGGAATCCTACAATGAGCAGTTCTTC. Translation gives CASSPNSGESYNEQFF.

The gene calls are TRBV6-1 and TRBJ2-7; 9 bases are shared with TRBD1. The CDR3 covers 15 residues. Germline V gene lookup returns CDR1 MNHNS and CDR2 SASEGT. V shed 1 base and J 2 bases; nucleotides not matched to a gene: 3. CDR3 loop: CASSEVTGGAYEQYF. For the CDR3, the DNA is TGTGCCAGCAGTGAAGTGACAGGGGGTGCCTACGAGCAGTACTTC.

The rearrangement joins TRBV28 to TRBJ1-2; 8 nucleotides align to TRBD1. The CDR3 sequence is 12 residues long. Germline CDR1 MDHEN, CDR2 SYDVKM. After removal of 7 bases from V and 6 bases from J, the junction contained 4 bases not matched to a gene. The CDR3 spells CASKTGEHGYTF. CDR3 DNA: TGTGCCAGCAAGACAGGGGAGCATGGCTACACCTTC.

This chain connects TRBV12-3 or TRBV12-4 to TRBJ2-3, with D unresolved. This CDR3 comprises 12 residues. Trimming took off 6 bases at V and 4 bases at J, with 8 bases between the two ends. The CDR3 sequence: CASSFYPDTQYF. CDR3 DNA: TGTGCCAGCAGCTTTTATCCAGATACGCAGTATTTT.

The rearrangement links TRBV7-2 to TRBJ2-6; D is perhaps TRBD1 (5 bases). CDR3 size: 17 residues. Trimming removed 1 base at V and 3 bases at J, with 13 bases between. Looked up from germline, CDR1 is SGHTA and CDR2 is FQGNSA. The CDR3 region has the DNA TGTGCCAGCAGCTTAGGACAGTTAATAGGTGGGGCCAACGTCCTGACTTTC. As protein: CASSLGQLIGGANVLTF.